These T cell receptor beta chains were read from a single sample in a study of T cell responses to AZD1222 COVID-19 vaccine. TCRdb keeps only in-frame clones here, not all; method: immunoSEQ multiplex PCR. The table includes over 130,000 clones, roughly 90% detected once. This specimen consisted of peripheral blood, obtained 28 days after the second AZD1222 dose. These receptors were taken from an adult who received the AZD1222 COVID-19 vaccine. Each CDR3 is given with its conserved first and last residue. For some rows the clone size is stated as once, few or many, or as a class when expanded; others skip it.

CDR3 protein	V gene	J gene	CDR3 length	clone size
CASSVPGQGGYEQYF	TRBV10-1	TRBJ2-7	15	-
CASSGGGSTGELFF	TRBV6-4	TRBJ2-2	14	-
CASSSAAGNTIYF	TRBV7-3	TRBJ1-3	13	-
CASSLGGREDYGYTF	TRBV7-9	TRBJ1-2	15	-
CASGGEAGGMEGNEQFF	TRBV5-1	TRBJ2-1	17	-
CASSPEAGVLNEQFF	TRBV11-2	TRBJ2-1	15	-
CSVWTGGKTQYF	TRBV29-1	TRBJ2-5	12	-
CASSRDGKAKNIQYF	TRBV9	TRBJ2-4	15	-
CAISESIYGDGQPQHF	TRBV10-3	TRBJ1-5	16	few
CATSRGLAGTNTGELFF	TRBV15	TRBJ2-2	17	once
CASSIGTGNRYGYTF	TRBV7-6	TRBJ1-2	15	-